These 5 T cell receptor beta chains were sequenced from one sample in a study of graft-versus-host responses after intestinal transplantation (dated by TCRdb to about 2021). Libraries were built with the immunoSEQ multiplex PCR assay. What TCRdb holds here is the immuneACCESS table cut down to in-frame rearrangements. Part of the clones is not present; checked against another copy, under half of the missing clones reflect an unresolved V gene, and the others are unexplained. The sample includes under 7,000 clones, with roughly 71% observed a single time. The leading ten clones occupy approximately 32% of the sample. Dithiothreitol, EDTA incubations and collagenase D digestion were used to isolate intraepithelial and lamina propria lymphocytes from graft specimens. The sample was ileum tissue, taken roughly 290 days after intestinal transplant. The receptors originated from a human patient who received an intestinal transplant, so some T cells may come from the graft donor.

In nucleotides, the CDR3 is TGTGCCAGCAGCTTGAATCAAGCGATCCTCCTTGGGACCCAGTACTTC. Protein sequence: CASSLNQAILLGTQYF. This sequence joins TRBV7-6 and TRBJ2-5; D is uncertain. Germline V gene data show CDR1 as SGHVS and CDR2 as FNYEAQ. Trimming pared 3 bases from V and 7 bases from J, leaving 21 bases between. The CDR3 extends over 16 amino acids.

Sample share makes this clone large. This rearrangement joins TRBV12-5 to TRBJ1-5; D remains unclear. The CDR3 is 12 amino acids. V lost 1 base to trimming and J lost 3 bases, with 1 base between them. Germline CDR1 is LGHNT and CDR2 is FRNRAP. For the CDR3, the DNA is TGTGCTAGTGGTTTGGACAATCAGCCCCAGCATTTT. Its translation: CASGLDNQPQHF.

The rearrangement links TRBV28 to TRBJ1-2, with TRBD1 matching 7 bases. The J segment lost 1 base and the V segment lost 2 bases, leaving 4 bases of the junction unmatched. This CDR3 has 15 amino acids. Germline V CDR1 and CDR2: MDHEN, SYDVKM. CDR3 amino acids: CASSLRGRSNYGYTF. CDR3 in DNA: TGTGCCAGCAGTTTAAGGGGGCGGAGTAACTATGGCTACACCTTC.

In this sample, this clone turned up a few times. V gene TRBV28 combines with J gene TRBJ2-7; D remains ambiguous. The CDR3 sequence is 13 residues long. Germline V gives CDR1 MDHEN, CDR2 SYDVKM. Trimming took 6 bases from V and 5 from J, leaving 14 bases between them. The CDR3 coding sequence is TGTGCCAGCAGCTTAACTGGGTCCGACGAGCAGTACTTC. It encodes CASSLTGSDEQYF.

The rearrangement uses TRBV18 and TRBJ2-5; possibly TRBD2 for D (6 bases). The CDR3 has 14 amino acids. Germline V CDR1 and CDR2: KGHSH, LQKENI. V gave up 3 bases and J gave up 5 bases, with 13 bases separating them. CDR3 coding DNA: TGTGCCAGCTCACCGCCGACTAGGGTTGAGACCCAGTACTTC. It encodes CASSPPTRVETQYF.